This entry lists 24 T cell receptor beta chains sequenced from one sample in a study of T cell clonality in common variable immunodeficiency. Whole-study findings and limits: In common variable immunodeficiency, TCR beta chains reportedly carried fewer deletions and N-nucleotide insertions.

Sequencing was performed with immunoSEQ multiplex PCR; in TCRdb, only in-frame clones are kept and a portion is missing. This sample shows about 26,000 clones and no singletons; 20% to 25% rests with the ten largest. For these receptors, no antigen is known. Sequenced input: peripheral blood mononuclear cells. Every receptor here comes from a human donor with common variable immunodeficiency.

As regards this clone: The missing CDR3 end, 3 residues past where the read stops, is filled in from the germline J gene. This chain uses TRBV19 with TRBJ1-6, with 8 bases identical to TRBD1. Germline CDR1 reads LNHDA; CDR2 reads SQIVND (reference sequence). Germline trimming cut 8 bases from V and 10 bases from J; bases unmatched to any gene: 7. The CDR3 spans 13 residues. CDR3 protein: CASRETGESPLHF. The covered CDR3 bases are TGTGCCAGTCGGGAGACAGGGGAATCACCC.

This clone was recorded at least ten times. The read falls 3 residues short of the CDR3 end, and the missing part is taken from the germline J gene. The gene calls are TRBV20-1 and TRBJ2-4, with 8 positions matching TRBD1. V was pared by 5 bases and J by 1 base, with 10 bases of the junction left unmatched. Germline V gene data show CDR1 as DFQATT and CDR2 as SNEGSKA (reference sequence). This CDR3 is 16 amino acids long. The sequenced part of the CDR3 DNA is TGCAGTGCTCACTCACAGGGGGAGGAGGCCAAAAACATT. Translated, it gives CSAHSQGEEAKNI. The whole CDR3 is CSAHSQGEEAKNIQYF.

Ten or more counts support this clone. The CDR3 end is not reached by the read, which stops 3 residues before it; the germline J gene fills it in. The chain employs TRBV30 and TRBJ1-2; possibly TRBD1 for D (5 bases). This CDR3 is 14 amino acids long. Germline assignment: CDR1 GTSNPN and CDR2 SVGIG (reference sequence). Incomplete CDR3 DNA: TGTGCCTGGAGACTCCCCCGGGGGGGTTCCGGC. Protein: CAWRLPRGGSG. The entire CDR3 protein is CAWRLPRGGSGYTF.

This clone was detected many times. The read ends 3 residues early relative to the CDR3; the germline J gene fills the gap. The rearrangement links TRBV19 to TRBJ1-5; TRBD1 aligns across 7 bases. Germline loops: CDR1 LNHDA, CDR2 SQIVND (reference sequence). J lost 7 bases, V lost 5 bases, and 5 bases had no gene match. This CDR3 is built from 13 residues. The chain's CDR3 is CASSVTGEQPQHF. The sequenced CDR3 bases are TGTGCCAGTAGTGTAACAGGGGAACAGCCC.

This clone occurred many times. With the read ending 3 residues before the CDR3 end, the germline J gene is used to fill in that end. The genes are TRBV18 and TRBJ1-2; 8 nucleotides line up with TRBD1. Germline CDR1 and CDR2: KGHSH and LQKENI. The CDR3 extends over 15 amino acids. The trim removed 3 bases at V and 4 bases at J, leaving 7 bases unmatched. The CDR3 bases that were read are TGTGCCAGCTCACCCGGACAGGGCCGCCTCTATGGC. The encoded protein is CASSPGQGRLYG. The entire CDR3 reads CASSPGQGRLYGYTF.

The sample holds many counts of this clone. The read ends 3 residues shy of where the CDR3 ends; the end is completed using the germline J gene. The rearrangement uses TRBV2 and TRBJ2-2; weak D call: TRBD2 (6 bases). Trimming stripped 6 bases from V and 0 bases from J, with 8 bases between. The CDR3 length is 14 residues. CDR1 is SNHLY, CDR2 FYNNEI, per germline. Here the CDR3 reads CASRRDTNTGELFF. The CDR3 DNA, read in part, is TGTGCCAGCAGGCGGGATACGAACACCGGGGAG.

Ten or more counts support this clone. From the germline J gene comes the end of the CDR3, since the read stops 3 residues before it. This chain joins TRBV9 and TRBJ2-1, with 9 nucleotides matching TRBD1. Unmatched junction bases numbered 12, after V lost 1 base and J lost 7 bases. Per germline, CDR1 SGDLS and CDR2 YYNGEE. The CDR3 has 17 residues. The CDR3 loop reads CASSVRVSGTGMNEQFF. Partial CDR3 DNA: TGTGCCAGCAGCGTAAGAGTATCCGGGACAGGGATGAATGAG.

This clone was found many times. The missing CDR3 end, 3 residues past where the read stops, is filled in from the germline J gene. This sample also contains other DNA sequences that code for the same CDR3. The genes are TRBV20-1 and TRBJ2-7; a weak D match, TRBD1 (6 bases). This CDR3 region has 15 residues. Trimming removed 3 bases at V and 6 bases at J, with 21 bases between. CDR1 and CDR2 (germline): DFQATT, SNEGSKA (reference sequence). CDR3 bases read: TGCAGTGCTAGGTTCGTCGGGGCAGGGGTTCCCGAG. Translated, it gives CSARFVGAGVPE. The full CDR3 protein reads CSARFVGAGVPEQYF.

This clone was recorded many times. The part of the CDR3 DNA that was read is TGTGCCACCAGCAGTGCCAGGGGGCGGGATACG. It yields the protein CATSSARGRDT. The full-length CDR3 reads as CATSSARGRDTQYF. The rearrangement joins TRBV15 to TRBJ2-3; 8 bases agree with TRBD1. The read gets to within 3 residues of the CDR3 end, and the germline J gene fills in the rest. CDR3 size: 14 residues. J gave up 6 bases and V 3 bases, and 5 bases lay outside the gene matches. Germline assignment: CDR1 LNHNV and CDR2 YYDKDF (reference sequence).

Ten or more counts support this clone. The read ends 3 residues shy of where the CDR3 ends; the end is completed using the germline J gene. The genes are TRBV18 and TRBJ1-4; D is possibly TRBD1 (6 bases). The germline V gene encodes CDR1 KGHSH and CDR2 LQKENI. Deletions cut 5 bases from V and 8 bases from J, with 21 bases between. CDR3 size: 16 residues. CDR3 DNA, as far as it was read: TGTGCCAGCTCATCGTGGCCGGACAGAAATAAGGAAAAA. Residues: CASSSWPDRNKEK. Given in full, the CDR3 is CASSSWPDRNKEKLFF.

In its sample, this clone was seen many times. The CDR3 extends 3 residues past the end of the read, so its final part is completed from the germline J gene. The J gene is TRBJ2-7, the V gene TRBV5-1; a possible D gene is TRBD2 (6 bases). Trimming cost V 4 bases and J 0 bases, with 17 bases left between them. The CDR3 sequence is 16 residues long. The germline gives CDR1 SGHRS, CDR2 YFSETQ. This CDR3 reads CASSHGTPGNSYEQYF. The sequenced part of the CDR3 DNA is TGCGCCAGCAGCCATGGGACTCCTGGAAACTCCTACGAG.

This clone has a handful of counts. The read gets to within 3 residues of the CDR3 end, and the germline J gene fills in the rest. This chain links TRBV7-7 with TRBJ2-7, with 7 positions matching TRBD2. The CDR3 sequence is 13 residues long. CDR1 and CDR2 from the germline V gene are SSHAT and FNYEAQ (reference sequence). The junction had 6 bases not matched to a gene; V was cut back by 5 bases and J by 5 bases. CDR3 DNA (partial): TGTGCCAGCAGCCCCGGACTAGTCAACGAG. Translation gives CASSPGLVNE. From start to end, the CDR3 is CASSPGLVNEQYF.

This clone was counted many times. The CDR3 end falls 3 residues outside the read, so it is completed with the germline J gene. This sequence joins TRBV7-6 and TRBJ1-1; D gene uncertain. The CDR3 has 14 amino acids. The V gene lost 1 base and the J gene lost 4 bases, with 10 bases spanning the gap. Germline V lookup: CDR1 SGHVS, CDR2 FNYEAQ. The DNA read from the CDR3 is TGTGCCAGCAGCTTAGAGCGGGGTTCCACTGAA. Translated, it gives CASSLERGSTE. The CDR3 reads in full as CASSLERGSTEAFF.

This clone was seen ten or more times. The CDR3 end lies 3 residues beyond the end of the read and is filled in from the germline J gene. The gene calls are TRBV6-2 or TRBV6-3 and TRBJ2-5; 8 bases agree with TRBD2. Germline loops: CDR1 MNHEY, CDR2 SVGEGT. The CDR3 sequence is 14 residues long. Unmatched junction bases numbered 7, after V lost 6 bases and J lost 4 bases. CDR3 DNA (partial): TGTGCCAGCAGGCTCCAAAGCGGGAGAGAGACC. This codes for CASRLQSGRET. The CDR3 reads in full as CASRLQSGRETQYF.

This clone has just a few counts. The read ends 3 residues shy of where the CDR3 ends; the end is completed using the germline J gene. V and J are TRBV5-6 and TRBJ2-5; 10 bases are shared with TRBD1. J was trimmed by 4 bases and V by 4 bases; bases with no gene match: 4. This CDR3 has 14 amino acids. Germline V gene lookup returns CDR1 SGHDT and CDR2 YYEEEE. CDR3 DNA (partial): TGTGCCAGCAGCCGACAGGGGGCAGGAGAGACC. The encoded protein is CASSRQGAGET. The complete CDR3 reads CASSRQGAGETQYF.

Concerning this clone: The observed sequence ends 3 residues before the CDR3 terminus, with the missing tail filled in from the germline J gene. At the DNA level, this CDR3 is encoded by other sequences in the same sample as well. The chain recombines TRBV7-2 with TRBJ2-1; D might be TRBD1 or TRBD2, each matching 5 bases. V was pared by 1 base and J by 7 bases, with 14 bases between. Germline V gives CDR1 SGHTA, CDR2 FQGNSA. CDR3 length: 15 amino acids. The sequenced part of the CDR3 DNA is TGTGCCAGCAGCTTAGGTCAGGGTGGAGGTAATGAG. As protein: CASSLGQGGGNE. The full-length CDR3 reads as CASSLGQGGGNEQFF.

Points on this clone: With the read ending 3 residues before the CDR3 end, the germline J gene is used to fill in that end. This chain connects TRBV10-2 to TRBJ2-7; TRBD1 aligns across 9 bases. CDR1 and CDR2 from the germline V gene are WSHSY and SAAADI. Unmatched junction bases numbered 6, after V lost 1 base and J lost 5 bases. CDR3 length: 15 residues. The CDR3 DNA, read in part, is TGCGCCAGCAGTGAGTGGACAGGGGCGAGGGACGAG. This encodes CASSEWTGARDE. The whole CDR3 protein is CASSEWTGARDEQYF.

This clone has ten or more counts. Read coverage stops 3 residues before the CDR3 terminus; the germline J gene supplies the remainder. This sequence joins TRBV28 and TRBJ1-4; TRBD1 agrees at 11 bases. CDR1 MDHEN and CDR2 SYDVKM come from the germline V gene. V was clipped by 5 bases and J by 8 bases; unmatched bases: 7. This CDR3 contains 15 residues. The CDR3 loop reads CASSGGTGGKEKLFF. Incomplete CDR3 DNA: TGTGCCAGCAGTGGGGGGACAGGGGGAAAGGAAAAA. The full variable domain, rest sourced from reference TRBV28 and TRBJ1-4, is DVKVTQSSRYLVKRTGEKVFLECVQDMDHENMFWYRQDPGLGLRLIYFSYDVKMKEKGDIPEGYSVSREKKERFSLILESASTNQTSMYLCASSGGTGGKEKLFFGSGTQLSVL.

In this sample, this clone turned up many times. The CDR3 end falls 3 residues outside the read, so it is completed with the germline J gene. The gene calls are TRBV20-1 and TRBJ1-2, with 7 nucleotides matching TRBD1. V dropped 6 bases and J dropped 6; count of bases not matched to a gene: 7. CDR1 is DFQATT and CDR2 is SNEGSKA in the germline V gene (reference sequence). CDR3 size: 12 residues. CDR3 DNA, as far as it was read: TGCAGTGCCTACGGGACAGCGGATGGC. This gives the protein CSAYGTADG. The CDR3 in full is CSAYGTADGYTF.

Many counts were recorded for this clone. The observed sequence ends 3 residues before the CDR3 terminus, with the missing tail filled in from the germline J gene. The rearrangement links TRBV19 to TRBJ2-7; D is ambiguous. Per the germline V gene, CDR1 is LNHDA and CDR2 is SQIVND (reference sequence). V was pared by 6 bases and J by 1 base, with 10 bases between. This CDR3 region has 13 residues. CDR3 sequence reads: CASSPVWSYEQYF. The DNA read from the CDR3 is TGTGCCAGTAGCCCGGTTTGGTCCTACGAG.

This clone was counted at least ten times. Read data end 3 residues before the CDR3 end; the end is taken from the germline J gene. The chain recombines TRBV5-5 with TRBJ1-1; no reliable D call. V was shortened by 4 bases and J by 4 bases, with 14 bases between the two germline ends. CDR3 length: 14 residues. Germline V gene lookup returns CDR1 SGHKS and CDR2 YYEKEE (reference sequence). The CDR3: CASSLTEGGTEAFF. CDR3 bases read: TGTGCCAGCAGCCTCACAGAGGGTGGCACTGAA.

The sample holds many counts of this clone. CDR3 protein: CSARDRQVVNTEAFF. Partial CDR3 DNA: TGCAGTGCTAGAGACCGACAGGTTGTGAACACTGAA. The chain recombines TRBV20-1 with TRBJ1-1; D perhaps matches TRBD1 (6 bases). The read ends 3 residues before the CDR3 terminus; that terminus is restored from the germline J gene. This CDR3 has 15 amino acids. Germline lookup yields CDR1 DFQATT and CDR2 SNEGSKA (reference sequence). V lost 0 bases and J 0 bases, leaving 11 bases between the germline ends.

This clone has ten or more counts. The read ends 3 residues before the CDR3 terminus; that terminus is restored from the germline J gene. The chain carries TRBV6-4 and TRBJ2-2, with D unclear. This CDR3 spans 13 amino acids. CDR1 is MRHNA, CDR2 SNTAGT, per germline. V lost 3 bases to trimming and J lost 9 bases, with 11 bases between them. Here the CDR3 reads CASSEELGWELFF. The sequenced part of the CDR3 DNA is TGTGCCAGCAGTGAAGAATTAGGGTGGGAG.

A word on this clone: Coverage ceases 3 residues before the CDR3 finishes, and the germline J gene fills in the end. The chain employs TRBV18 and TRBJ1-5; D unresolved. This CDR3 is built from 19 residues. The ends were cut back, 0 bases at V and 2 bases at J, with 20 bases in the middle. The germline V gene has CDR1 KGHSH and CDR2 LQKENI. This CDR3 is CASSPPTAPPGSGNQPQHF. The CDR3 bases that were read are TGTGCCAGCTCACCACCAACGGCCCCCCCGGGGTCGGGCAATCAGCCC.